This TCR beta chain came from a study of cytomegalovirus exposure and HLA in healthy donors. Germline V gene data show CDR1 as ENHRY and CDR2 as SYGVKD. This CDR3 is 15 amino acids long. J gave up 6 bases and V 3 bases, and 5 bases lay outside the gene matches. Study-wide results and limits: Whilst most TCR sequences proved rare, a subset of public TCRs occurred across many donors. Previously analyzed data showed that most TCR beta V segments were productive at a frequency of about 87% or about 30%.

Notes on this clone: Its antigen is undetermined.

PCR employed 60 Vbeta and 13 Jbeta primers. Measured with immunoSEQ multiplex PCR; TCRdb has only the in-frame clones, and not every one. This repertoire shows 120,000 or so clones, 77% found once; its top ten account for less than 6%. The gene calls are TRBV10-3 and TRBJ2-1; 10 nucleotides line up with TRBD1. Sequencing input: PBMCs. The TCR was taken from a man between 18 and 29 years old in good health and CMV-seropositive. CDR3 residues: CAISDPGQGINEQFF. The CDR3 DNA is TGTGCCATCAGTGATCCGGGACAGGGGATCAATGAGCAGTTCTTC.